The 29 T cell receptor beta chains below were found in one sample sequenced in a study of T cells in Graves' hyperthyroidism and ophthalmopathy. Amplification of TCR beta CDR3 regions used RNA as the template. The HTBI primer set drove a first-round RT-PCR of the TCR CDR3. TCRdb ran MiXCR on the multiplex PCR reads and lists one entry per CDR3 protein. This sample has 450,000 to 700,000 distinct CDR3 sequences, with just over 45% found just once. Sequenced: peripheral blood or thyroid tissue (not recorded which). The receptors stem from a woman between 18 and 29 years old with Graves' hyperthyroidism.

The chain recombines TRBV19 with TRBJ2-2, with 10 bases aligning to TRBD2. V was clipped by 8 bases and J by 1 base; unmatched bases: 7. The CDR3 runs to 16 residues. The germline gives CDR1 LNHDA, CDR2 SQIVND (reference sequence). CDR3: CASFPSGRGNTGELFF. Written as DNA, the CDR3 is TGTGCCAGTTTCCCTAGCGGGAGAGGGAACACCGGGGAGCTGTTTTTT.

This clonotype was detected many times. This rearrangement joins TRBV20-1 to TRBJ1-1; no definite D call. The CDR3 consists of 16 residues. V lost 1 base to trimming and J lost 1 base, with 16 bases between them. CDR1 and CDR2 from the germline V gene are DFQATT and SNEGSKA (reference sequence). CDR3 sequence (DNA): TGCAGTGCTAGAGGTGGCAGGTTAGCTTCGAACACTGAAGCTTTCTTT. As protein: CSARGGRLASNTEAFF.

The chain is built from TRBV11-1 and TRBJ1-4; D might be TRBD1 (5 bases). The ends were cut back, 2 bases at V and 6 bases at J, with 16 bases in the middle. CDR3 length: 16 amino acids. Germline lookup yields CDR1 SGHAT and CDR2 FQDESV (reference sequence). The CDR3, as DNA: TGTGCCAGCAGCTTACTCCGGGGGACGACAGATGAAAAACTGTTTTTT. Its protein product is CASSLLRGTTDEKLFF.

This clonotype was seen a few times. The chain has TRBV19 and TRBJ2-6, with no clear D. The CDR3 covers 15 residues. Trimming removed 1 base from V and 2 bases from J, with 6 bases in between. The germline CDR1 and CDR2 sequences are LNHDA and SQIVND (reference sequence). This CDR3 is CASSIVRAGANVLTF. The CDR3 coding sequence is TGTGCCAGTAGTATAGTTCGGGCTGGGGCCAACGTCCTGACTTTC.

Many counts were recorded for this clonotype. The V and J genes are TRBV5-1 and TRBJ1-2; a weak D match, TRBD1 (6 bases). Germline CDR1 SGHRS, CDR2 YFSETQ. Trimming stripped 0 bases from V and 5 bases from J, with 11 bases between. There are 14 residues in the CDR3. CDR3 in amino acids: CASSLGTEMYGYTF. CDR3 coding DNA: TGCGCCAGCAGCTTGGGGACAGAGATGTATGGCTACACCTTC.

The rearrangement links TRBV20-1 to TRBJ2-7; TRBD2 might be the D (6 bases). V gave up 6 bases and J gave up 5 bases, with 17 bases separating them. The CDR3 is 13 residues long. The germline V gene encodes CDR1 DFQATT and CDR2 SNEGSKA (reference sequence). This chain's CDR3 is CSAGEIADDEQYF. The CDR3 nucleotides are TGCAGTGCAGGAGAGATAGCGGACGACGAGCAGTACTTC.

Many counts were recorded for this clonotype. The chain employs TRBV5-1 and TRBJ1-1; TRBD1 aligns across 7 bases. The length of the CDR3 is 13 residues. J gave up 1 base and V 7 bases, and 4 bases lay outside the gene matches. CDR1 SGHRS and CDR2 YFSETQ come from the germline V gene. CDR3 residues: CASLGTENTEAFF. The CDR3 bases are TGCGCCAGCCTTGGGACAGAGAACACTGAAGCTTTCTTT.

The CDR3 protein is CAWGTGATEAFF. CDR3 sequence (DNA): TGTGCCTGGGGGACAGGGGCCACTGAAGCTTTCTTT. The J gene is TRBJ1-1, the V gene TRBV4-2; 10 positions agree with TRBD1. V lost 11 bases to trimming and J lost 4 bases; unmatched junction nucleotides: 4. The CDR3 runs 12 residues. Germline V gene lookup returns CDR1 LGHNA and CDR2 YNFKEQ.

Many counts were recorded for this clonotype. The CDR3 region is CASSTSEQYF. The DNA for the CDR3 is TGTGCCAGCAGTACTAGCGAGCAGTACTTC. This sequence joins TRBV2 and TRBJ2-7, with D possibly being TRBD2 (5 bases). With 5 bases removed from V and 6 bases from J, the gap between germline ends came to 5 bases. The CDR3 runs 10 residues. The germline gives CDR1 SNHLY, CDR2 FYNNEI.

This clonotype was seen ten or more times. The chain employs TRBV6-2 or TRBV6-3 and TRBJ2-5; D unresolved. The CDR3 is 15 residues long. Germline V gene data show CDR1 as MNHEY and CDR2 as SVGEGT. V lost 4 bases, J lost 2 bases, and 14 bases lay in between. This CDR3 reads CASSSPPDKQETQYF. The CDR3 DNA reads TGTGCCAGCAGTTCCCCCCCCGACAAGCAAGAGACCCAGTACTTC.

This clonotype was seen many times. V usage is TRBV12-3 or TRBV12-4 and J usage is TRBJ1-3; D remains ambiguous. The V gene lost 3 bases and the J gene lost 10 bases, with 7 bases spanning the gap. The CDR3 runs 11 residues. The CDR3 nucleotides are TGTGCCAGCAGTTTTGACCTTACCATATATTTT. Protein product: CASSFDLTIYF.

This clonotype was seen many times. The rearrangement links TRBV12-3 or TRBV12-4 to TRBJ1-1; 12 nucleotides align to TRBD1. The CDR3 extends over 18 amino acids. V shed 5 bases and J 5 bases; nucleotides not matched to a gene: 15. The DNA for the CDR3 is TGTGCCAGCAGTCATACAGGGACAGGGGGCTTGGATTGGACTGAAGCTTTCTTT. It specifies CASSHTGTGGLDWTEAFF.

The sample holds many counts of this clonotype. The chain links TRBV6-1 to TRBJ2-7; either TRBD1 or TRBD2 may fit D (5 bases each). V was cut by 3 bases and J by 3 bases, with 15 bases left in between. CDR3 length equals 15 residues. The germline gives CDR1 MNHNS, CDR2 SASEGT. The DNA of the CDR3 is TGTGCCAGCAGTGAGAGCAACGGGGCGCTCTACGAGCAGTACTTC. Translation gives CASSESNGALYEQYF.

This clonotype was observed at least ten times. This chain joins TRBV4-2 and TRBJ2-7; TRBD2 aligns across 8 bases. The CDR3 sequence is 13 residues long. The J segment lost 3 bases and the V segment lost 5 bases, leaving 3 bases of the junction unmatched. The germline CDR1 and CDR2 sequences are LGHNA and YNFKEQ. Here the CDR3 reads CASSYGTSYEQYF. The CDR3 coding sequence is TGTGCCAGCAGCTATGGGACTAGCTACGAGCAGTACTTC.

This clonotype was detected many times. This chain uses TRBV4-1 with TRBJ1-1; D remains unclear. The germline V and J ends were trimmed by 1 base and 2 bases, with 20 bases remaining between them. The length of the CDR3 is 18 residues. Looked up from germline, CDR1 is MGHRA and CDR2 is YSYEKL. DNA for the CDR3: TGCGCCAGCAGCCAAGGTTTTCCCGTCCCCGGAACAAACACTGAAGCTTTCTTT. Translated: CASSQGFPVPGTNTEAFF.

There are many counts of this clonotype. The chain employs TRBV5-1 and TRBJ2-5; 13 bases align to TRBD2. After removal of 4 bases from V and 3 bases from J, the junction contained 6 bases not matched to a gene. This CDR3 has 16 residues. Germline V gene data show CDR1 as SGHRS and CDR2 as YFSETQ. The CDR3 spells CASSLGLAGAEETQYF. CDR3 sequence (DNA): TGCGCCAGCAGCCTAGGACTAGCGGGAGCGGAAGAGACCCAGTACTTC. The full variable domain, with the rest looked up from reference TRBV5-1 and TRBJ2-5, is KAGVTQTPRYLIKTRGQQVTLSCSPISGHRSVSWYQQTPGQGLQFLFEYFSETQRNKGNFPGRFSGRQFSNSRSEMNVSTLELGDSALYLCASSLGLAGAEETQYFGPGTRLLVL.

The sample holds many counts of this clonotype. The V call is TRBV14, the J call TRBJ2-7; D unclear. This CDR3 region has 14 residues. Trimming took off 1 base at V and 2 bases at J, with 9 bases between the two ends. Germline loops: CDR1 SGHDN, CDR2 FVKESK. Here the CDR3 DNA reads TGTGCCAGCAGCCAAGGCGGTCCAACCTACGAGCAGTACTTC. Its translation: CASSQGGPTYEQYF.

The J gene is TRBJ1-5, the V gene TRBV30; D remains unclear. CDR1 GTSNPN and CDR2 SVGIG come from the germline V gene (reference sequence). The CDR3 consists of 13 residues. The V and J ends lost 1 base and 7 bases respectively, with 11 bases between them. The CDR3 region is CAWSGGTGQPQHF. As DNA, the CDR3 is TGTGCCTGGAGTGGGGGTACCGGGCAGCCCCAGCATTTT.

This clonotype was found a few times. V gene TRBV2 combines with J gene TRBJ2-1, with 9 bases aligning to TRBD2. Germline V lookup: CDR1 SNHLY, CDR2 FYNNEI. CDR3 size: 15 residues. J was trimmed by 8 bases and V by 4 bases; bases with no gene match: 9. CDR3 sequence: CASSGTLAGRDEQFF. In nucleotides, the CDR3 is TGTGCCAGCAGTGGCACCCTAGCGGGACGTGATGAGCAGTTCTTC.

This clonotype was seen ten or more times. The V and J genes are TRBV12-3 or TRBV12-4 and TRBJ2-7; the D is unclear. The CDR3 is made up of 12 amino acids. V was clipped by 2 bases and J by 2 bases, with 4 bases between them. DNA for the CDR3: TGTGCCAGCAGTTTACTGGCCTACGAGCAGTACTTC. Protein: CASSLLAYEQYF.

This clonotype occurred many times. The rearrangement joins TRBV24-1 to TRBJ2-2; TRBD1 agrees at 8 bases. With 3 bases clipped from V and 2 bases from J, the junction kept 4 bases outside the gene matches. Germline loops: CDR1 KGHDR, CDR2 SFDVKD. The CDR3 consists of 16 residues. CDR3: CATSDPGQGNTGELFF. The CDR3 DNA reads as TGTGCCACCAGTGATCCAGGACAGGGCAACACCGGGGAGCTGTTTTTT.

This clonotype was seen many times. This sequence joins TRBV5-1 and TRBJ2-7; the D gene is possibly TRBD1 (6 bases). The CDR3 contains 14 residues. Germline assignment: CDR1 SGHRS and CDR2 YFSETQ. Trimming removed 7 bases at V and 0 bases at J, with 14 bases between. The CDR3: CASRKAGVSYEQYF. Written as DNA, the CDR3 is TGCGCCAGCCGGAAGGCAGGGGTCTCCTACGAGCAGTACTTC. Combining the CDR3 with reference TRBV5-1 and TRBJ2-7 gives the whole variable domain KAGVTQTPRYLIKTRGQQVTLSCSPISGHRSVSWYQQTPGQGLQFLFEYFSETQRNKGNFPGRFSGRQFSNSRSEMNVSTLELGDSALYLCASRKAGVSYEQYFGPGTRLTVT.

The rearrangement uses TRBV4-2 and TRBJ1-2; D possibly corresponds to TRBD1 (5 bases). V was cut by 0 bases and J by 2 bases, with 10 bases left in between. The germline V gene has CDR1 LGHNA and CDR2 YNFKEQ. The CDR3 has 15 residues. In nucleotides, the CDR3 is TGTGCCAGCAGCCAAGATACAAGGGGCAACTATGGCTACACCTTC. This translates into CASSQDTRGNYGYTF.

In its sample, this clonotype was seen many times. The chain is built from TRBV7-8 and TRBJ1-5; 7 bases align to TRBD1. The trim removed 4 bases at V and 5 bases at J, leaving 2 bases unmatched. The length of the CDR3 is 13 residues. Germline loops: CDR1 SGHVS, CDR2 FQNEAQ. CDR3 sequence (DNA): TGTGCCAGCAGCTGGGACAGCGATCAGCCCCAGCATTTT. Its translation: CASSWDSDQPQHF.

At least ten counts were recorded for this clonotype. This rearrangement joins TRBV5-1 to TRBJ2-5, with 8 bases lining up with TRBD2. V was pared by 4 bases and J by 2 bases, with 7 bases of the junction left unmatched. Germline-derived CDR1 and CDR2 are SGHRS and YFSETQ. The CDR3 has 15 residues. CDR3 DNA: TGCGCCAGCAGCAAAAGCGGGAGTGGACAAGAGACCCAGTACTTC. Protein product: CASSKSGSGQETQYF.

About this clonotype: This may be a read error, as it is one base from a much larger clone. The chain joins TRBV10-3 to TRBJ1-5; D not certain. The germline CDR1 and CDR2 sequences are ENHRY and SYGVKD. The V end was cut by 2 bases, the J end by 0 bases, with 14 bases between. The length of the CDR3 is 17 residues. The CDR3 loop reads CAISEKRLEYSNQPQHF. Here the CDR3 DNA reads TGTGCCATCAGTGAGAAACGGTTGGAGTATAGCAATCAGCCCCAGCATTTT.

This clonotype has at least ten counts. As DNA, the CDR3 is TGCAGTGCTAGAGATGGGACAGGGCAGAATGAAAAACTGTTTTTT. The encoded protein is CSARDGTGQNEKLFF. The genes are TRBV20-1 and TRBJ1-4; 9 bases map to TRBD1. Germline assignment: CDR1 DFQATT and CDR2 SNEGSKA (reference sequence). The CDR3 has 15 residues. After removal of 0 bases from V and 5 bases from J, the junction contained 4 bases not matched to a gene.

The genes are TRBV29-1 and TRBJ1-2; D unclear. The CDR3 extends over 11 amino acids. Germline CDR1 and CDR2: SQVTM and ANQGSEA. V was pared by 4 bases and J by 11 bases, with 14 bases between. The CDR3 sequence: CSVVSLAGYTF. As DNA, the CDR3 is TGCAGCGTTGTAAGTCTAGCGGGTTACACCTTC.

The chain carries TRBV6-5 and TRBJ2-1; D may be TRBD2 (5 bases). Trimming stripped 0 bases from V and 9 bases from J, with 12 bases between. This CDR3 contains 14 residues. Germline CDR1 MNHEY, CDR2 SVGAGI. The DNA of the CDR3 is TGTGCCAGCAGTTACTCAAGTCCGGCGGGTGAGCAGTTCTTC. Translating it yields CASSYSSPAGEQFF.